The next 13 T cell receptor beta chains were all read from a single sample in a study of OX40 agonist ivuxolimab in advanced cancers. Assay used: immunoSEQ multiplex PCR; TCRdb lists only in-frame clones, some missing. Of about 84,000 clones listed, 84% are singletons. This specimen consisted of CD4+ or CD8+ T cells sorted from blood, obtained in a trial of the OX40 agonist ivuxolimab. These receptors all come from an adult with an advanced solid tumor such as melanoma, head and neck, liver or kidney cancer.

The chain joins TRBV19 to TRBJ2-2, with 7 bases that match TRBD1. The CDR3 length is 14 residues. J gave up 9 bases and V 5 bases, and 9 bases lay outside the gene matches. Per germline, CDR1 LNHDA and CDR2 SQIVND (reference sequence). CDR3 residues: CASSPRDSQRELFF. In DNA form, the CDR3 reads TGTGCCAGTAGTCCTCGGGACAGTCAGCGGGAGCTGTTTTTT.

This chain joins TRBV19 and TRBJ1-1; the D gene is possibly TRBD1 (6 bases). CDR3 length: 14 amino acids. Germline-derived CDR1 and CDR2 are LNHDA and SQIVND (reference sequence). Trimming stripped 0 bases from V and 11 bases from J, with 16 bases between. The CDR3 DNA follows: TGTGCCAGTAGTATAGAACCGGGGGCACGCGGTGCTTTCTTT. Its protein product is CASSIEPGARGAFF.

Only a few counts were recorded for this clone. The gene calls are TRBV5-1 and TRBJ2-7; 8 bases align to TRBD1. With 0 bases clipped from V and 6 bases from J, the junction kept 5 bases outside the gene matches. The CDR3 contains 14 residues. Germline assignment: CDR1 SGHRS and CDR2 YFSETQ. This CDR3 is CASSLGGQGREQYF. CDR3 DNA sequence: TGCGCCAGCAGCTTGGGCGGACAGGGCCGCGAGCAGTACTTC.

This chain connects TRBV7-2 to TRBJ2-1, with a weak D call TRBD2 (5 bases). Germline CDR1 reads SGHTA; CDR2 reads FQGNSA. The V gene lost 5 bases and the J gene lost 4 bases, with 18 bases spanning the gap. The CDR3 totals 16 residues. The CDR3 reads CASSQRAGSPYNEQFF. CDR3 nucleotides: TGTGCCAGCAGCCAACGGGCGGGTTCTCCTTACAATGAGCAGTTCTTC.

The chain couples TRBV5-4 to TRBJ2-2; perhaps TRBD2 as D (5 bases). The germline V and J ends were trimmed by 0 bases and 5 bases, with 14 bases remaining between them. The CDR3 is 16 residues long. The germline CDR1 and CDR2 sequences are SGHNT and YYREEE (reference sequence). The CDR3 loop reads CASSLGSGIRTGELFF. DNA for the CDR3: TGTGCCAGCAGCTTGGGATCGGGGATTCGGACCGGGGAGCTGTTTTTT.

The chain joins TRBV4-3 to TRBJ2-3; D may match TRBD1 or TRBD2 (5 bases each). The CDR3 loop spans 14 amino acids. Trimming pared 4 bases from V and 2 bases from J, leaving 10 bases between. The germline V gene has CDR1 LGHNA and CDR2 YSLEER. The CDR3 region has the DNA TGCGCCAGCAGCCCCGGGACGGCCACAGATACGCAGTATTTT. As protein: CASSPGTATDTQYF.

The CDR3 loop reads CASSFGQLSSGNTIYF. The CDR3 DNA is TGCGCCAGCAGCTTCGGACAGCTGAGCTCTGGAAACACCATATATTTT. The chain uses TRBV5-1 and TRBJ1-3, with D maybe TRBD1 (6 bases). This CDR3 has 16 residues. Trimming stripped 2 bases from V and 0 bases from J, with 12 bases between. Germline-derived CDR1 and CDR2 are SGHRS and YFSETQ.

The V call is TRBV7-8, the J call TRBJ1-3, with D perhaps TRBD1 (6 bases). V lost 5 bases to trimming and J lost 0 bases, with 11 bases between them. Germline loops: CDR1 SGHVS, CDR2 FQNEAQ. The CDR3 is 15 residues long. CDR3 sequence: CASSVTDSSGNTIYF. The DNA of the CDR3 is TGTGCCAGCAGCGTCACGGACAGCTCTGGAAACACCATATATTTT.

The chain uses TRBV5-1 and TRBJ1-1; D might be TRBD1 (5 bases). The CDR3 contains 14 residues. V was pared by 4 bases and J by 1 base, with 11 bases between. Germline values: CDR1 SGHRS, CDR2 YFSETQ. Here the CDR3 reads CASSQGTPNTEAFF. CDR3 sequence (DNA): TGCGCCAGCAGCCAAGGGACGCCGAACACTGAAGCTTTCTTT.

The CDR3 region has the DNA TGTGCCAGCACCCTCGGGGGCTACGAGCAGTACTTC. Protein: CASTLGGYEQYF. This chain links TRBV28 with TRBJ2-7; possible D gene TRBD2, 6 bases. The CDR3 runs to 12 residues. Germline CDR1 reads MDHEN; CDR2 reads SYDVKM. Deletions cut 7 bases from V and 3 bases from J, with 10 bases between.

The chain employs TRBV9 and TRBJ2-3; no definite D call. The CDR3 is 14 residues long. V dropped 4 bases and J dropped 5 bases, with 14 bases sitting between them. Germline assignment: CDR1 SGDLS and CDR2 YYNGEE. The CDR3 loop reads CASSPYARQDTQYF. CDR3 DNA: TGTGCCAGCAGCCCTTATGCGAGACAAGATACGCAGTATTTT.

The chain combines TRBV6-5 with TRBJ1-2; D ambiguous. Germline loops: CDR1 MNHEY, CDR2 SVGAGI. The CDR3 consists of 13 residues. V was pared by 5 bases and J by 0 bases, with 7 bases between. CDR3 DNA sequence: TGTGCCAGCAGTAGTCTAACTAACTATGGCTACACCTTC. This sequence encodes CASSSLTNYGYTF.

The CDR3 region has the DNA TGTGCCAGCAGCGAGTACGTGGAGGGAGGCTACACCTTC. This codes for CASSEYVEGGYTF. The chain recombines TRBV7-2 with TRBJ1-2; D not resolved. V was shortened by 5 bases and J by 8 bases, with 15 bases between the two germline ends. CDR3 length: 13 amino acids. The germline V gene has CDR1 SGHTA and CDR2 FQGNSA.